The clone carrying this T cell receptor (beta chain) was detected only a few times. The antigen is not known. This record belongs to a study of cytomegalovirus exposure and HLA in healthy donors. The CDR3 loop spans 14 amino acids. Trimming removed 1 base from V and 7 bases from J, with 12 bases in between. From germline, CDR1 is LNHNV and CDR2 YYDKDF (reference sequence). PCR was performed using 60 Vbeta and 13 Jbeta primers. Profiling relied on immunoSEQ multiplex PCR, and the TCRdb table lists in-frame clones only, not all of them. Among tens of thousands of clones listed, approximately 71% were seen once. The study, taken as a whole, reports: Later analysis revealed greater clonal expansion in HLA-associated TCR beta chains than in equally common others.

The chain carries TRBV15 and TRBJ2-3; D gene ambiguous. The sequencing sample was made of PBMCs. The origin of this receptor is a woman aged 35 to 49 in good health and CMV-seronegative. The CDR3 sequence: CATSRGGSPYTQYF. The CDR3 DNA sequence: TGTGCCACCAGCAGAGGCGGCAGCCCCTATACGCAGTATTTT.